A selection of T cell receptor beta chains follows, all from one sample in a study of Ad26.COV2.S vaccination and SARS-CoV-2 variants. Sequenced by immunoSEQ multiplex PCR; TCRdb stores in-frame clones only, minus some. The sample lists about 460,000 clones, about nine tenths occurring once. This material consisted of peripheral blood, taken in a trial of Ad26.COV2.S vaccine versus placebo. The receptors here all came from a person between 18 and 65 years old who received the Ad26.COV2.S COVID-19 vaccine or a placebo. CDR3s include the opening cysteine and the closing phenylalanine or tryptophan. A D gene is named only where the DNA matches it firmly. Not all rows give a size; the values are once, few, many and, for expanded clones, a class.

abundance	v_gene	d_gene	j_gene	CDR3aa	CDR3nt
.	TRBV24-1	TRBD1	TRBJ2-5	CATSERGGRGPKETQYF	TGTGCCACCAGTGAGAGAGGGGGCAGGGGACCTAAAGAGACCCAGTACTTC
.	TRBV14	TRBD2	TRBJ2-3	CASSQDGGTSGLSTDAQYF	TGTGCCAGCAGCCAAGACGGGGGAACTAGCGGGCTCAGCACAGATGCGCAGTATTTT
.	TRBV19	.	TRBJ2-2	CASSIDQQGGTGELFF	TGTGCCAGTAGTATAGATCAGCAGGGTGGCACCGGGGAGCTGTTTTTT
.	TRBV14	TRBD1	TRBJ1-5	CASSPYDRGSNQPQHF	TGTGCCAGCAGCCCATACGACAGGGGCAGCAATCAGCCCCAGCATTTT
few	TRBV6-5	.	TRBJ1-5	CASSSGGNQPQHF	TGTGCCAGCAGTTCGGGTGGTAATCAGCCCCAGCATTTT
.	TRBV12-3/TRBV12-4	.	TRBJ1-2	CASSFRSYGYTF	TGTGCCAGCAGTTTCCGATCCTATGGCTACACCTTC
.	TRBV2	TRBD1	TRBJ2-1	CASNYGQGRHEQFF	TGTGCCAGCAACTACGGACAGGGGAGGCATGAGCAGTTCTTC
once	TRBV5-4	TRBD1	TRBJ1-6	CASSPGQGSNSPLHF	TGTGCCAGCAGTCCGGGACAGGGATCAAATTCACCCCTCCACTTT
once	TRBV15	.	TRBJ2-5	CAIRETLLGETQYF	TGTGCCATCAGAGAGACCCTTCTGGGAGAGACCCAGTACTTC
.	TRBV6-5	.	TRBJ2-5	CASSYSRGIGSETQYF	TGTGCCAGCAGTTACTCGAGGGGTATAGGCTCGGAGACCCAGTACTTC
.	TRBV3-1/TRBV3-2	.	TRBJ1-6	CASSRGDSPLHF	TGTGCCAGCAGCCGGGGGGATTCACCCCTCCACTTT